The rows below give T cell receptor beta chains drawn from one sample of a study of T cells after yellow fever vaccination. One entry per CDR3 protein, called by TCRdb with MiXCR from the 5' RACE reads. The data contain some 320,000 distinct CDR3 sequences, roughly 9% of them seen just once; the ten biggest clones take up approximately 3.3%. Source: CD4+ T cells sorted from PBMCs, taken 5 days after the yellow fever booster vaccination. Receptor source: a man between 18 and 29 years old who received the YFV17D yellow fever vaccine. CDR3s include the opening cysteine and the closing phenylalanine or tryptophan. A D gene is named only where the DNA matches it firmly. Not all rows give a size; the values are once, few, many and, for expanded clones, a class.

clone_size: many
j_call: TRBJ2-3
v_call: TRBV6-1
d_call: TRBD2
cdr3_nt: TGTGCCAGCACCCAAGTAGCGGGGGGGTCAGATACGCAGTATTTT
cdr3_aa: CASTQVAGGSDTQYF

clone_size: few
j_call: TRBJ2-2
v_call: TRBV5-1
d_call: .
cdr3_nt: TGCGCCAGCAGCTTAAGGGCGTACACCGGGGAGCTGTTTTTT
cdr3_aa: CASSLRAYTGELFF

clone_size: few
j_call: TRBJ1-5
v_call: TRBV2
d_call: .
cdr3_nt: TGTGCCAGCAGTGACCAAAACAATCAGCCCCAGCATTTT
cdr3_aa: CASSDQNNQPQHF

clone_size: .
j_call: TRBJ2-1
v_call: TRBV5-1
d_call: .
cdr3_nt: TGCGCCAGCAGCTTGGCTAGCGTGGACAATGAGCAGTTCTTC
cdr3_aa: CASSLASVDNEQFF

clone_size: .
j_call: TRBJ2-1
v_call: TRBV23-1
d_call: .
cdr3_nt: TGCGCCAGCAGTTTATCCACATACAATGAGCAGTTCTTC
cdr3_aa: CASSLSTYNEQFF

clone_size: once
j_call: TRBJ1-4
v_call: TRBV5-1
d_call: TRBD1
cdr3_nt: TGCGCCAGCAGCAGGGGACAGGGGATTGCAACTAATGAAAAACTGTTTTTT
cdr3_aa: CASSRGQGIATNEKLFF

clone_size: .
j_call: TRBJ1-4
v_call: TRBV20-1
d_call: TRBD1
cdr3_nt: TGCAGTGCTAGAGATCGGGACAGGGGCTGGGAAAAACTGTTTTTT
cdr3_aa: CSARDRDRGWEKLFF

clone_size: few
j_call: TRBJ2-4
v_call: TRBV18
d_call: .
cdr3_nt: TGTGCCAGCTCACCATACGGGGTTTCGGGAGCCAAAAACATTCAGTACTTC
cdr3_aa: CASSPYGVSGAKNIQYF

clone_size: many
j_call: TRBJ1-2
v_call: TRBV4-3
d_call: TRBD1
cdr3_nt: TGCGCCAGCAGCCCTCAGGGGACAGGGAACGGCTACACCTTC
cdr3_aa: CASSPQGTGNGYTF

clone_size: .
j_call: TRBJ2-7
v_call: TRBV6-5
d_call: .
cdr3_nt: TGTGCCACATGGGGGCAGGGCGGTGTCGAGCAGTACTTC
cdr3_aa: CATWGQGGVEQYF

clone_size: few
j_call: TRBJ1-1
v_call: TRBV6-5
d_call: .
cdr3_nt: TGTGCCAGCAGGCTCAGGGTCGGTGAAGCTTTCTTT
cdr3_aa: CASRLRVGEAFF

clone_size: few
j_call: TRBJ2-5
v_call: TRBV5-1
d_call: TRBD2
cdr3_nt: TGCGCCAGCAGCTTGGTATCTAGCGGAGCCCAAGAGACCCAGTACTTC
cdr3_aa: CASSLVSSGAQETQYF

clone_size: few
j_call: TRBJ2-3
v_call: TRBV5-4
d_call: .
cdr3_nt: TGTGCCGGCCATAGGGGGGGCCCTAGCACAGATACGCAGTATTTT
cdr3_aa: CAGHRGGPSTDTQYF

clone_size: many
j_call: TRBJ2-7
v_call: TRBV5-1
d_call: .
cdr3_nt: TGCGCCAGCAGCTTAAGCCTGATGGGGTCCTACGAGCAGTACTTC
cdr3_aa: CASSLSLMGSYEQYF

clone_size: few
j_call: TRBJ2-2
v_call: TRBV3-1
d_call: TRBD2
cdr3_nt: TGTGCCAGCAGCCAGCCCCAAGTAGCGGGGTACACCGGGGAGCTGTTTTTT
cdr3_aa: CASSQPQVAGYTGELFF

clone_size: .
j_call: TRBJ1-2
v_call: TRBV12-3/TRBV12-4
d_call: .
cdr3_nt: TGTGCCAGCAGTAAAGGACGCTATGGCTACACCTTC
cdr3_aa: CASSKGRYGYTF

clone_size: few
j_call: TRBJ1-1
v_call: TRBV28
d_call: .
cdr3_nt: TGTGCCAGCAGTTCATGGGGGTCCAACACTGAAGCTTTCTTT
cdr3_aa: CASSSWGSNTEAFF

clone_size: few
j_call: TRBJ1-2
v_call: TRBV7-2
d_call: .
cdr3_nt: TGTGCCAGCAGCTTAGTCCCAGGGCCCTACACCTTC
cdr3_aa: CASSLVPGPYTF

clone_size: .
j_call: TRBJ2-3
v_call: TRBV5-4
d_call: TRBD1
cdr3_nt: TGTGCCAGCAGCTTGAAAGGGGGCTTAGATACGCAGTATTTT
cdr3_aa: CASSLKGGLDTQYF

clone_size: few
j_call: TRBJ1-4
v_call: TRBV5-1
d_call: .
cdr3_nt: TGCGCCAGCAGCTGGAACGCCGCAACTAATGAAAAACTGTTTTTT
cdr3_aa: CASSWNAATNEKLFF

clone_size: .
j_call: TRBJ2-3
v_call: TRBV10-3
d_call: TRBD1
cdr3_nt: TGTGCCATCAGTGACCCCTCAGGACAGGGGCGACAGGGCACAGATACGCAGTATTTT
cdr3_aa: CAISDPSGQGRQGTDTQYF